These T cell receptor beta chains were read from a single sample in a study of T cells after yellow fever vaccination. TCRdb itself ran the 5' RACE reads through MiXCR, one entry per CDR3 protein. Here the sample spans more than 75,000 distinct CDR3 sequences, almost 9% being singletons. The source material was CD8+ T cells not binding an NS4B(214-222) dextramer, sorted from PBMCs, sampled approximately 15 days after the first yellow fever vaccination. Receptors were obtained from a man in his late teens or twenties who received the YFV17D yellow fever vaccine. The conserved cysteine and the conserved F or W are not part of the CDR3 here. The order of the fields is V gene, J gene, D gene, CDR3 protein. A D gene is named only where the DNA matches it firmly.

TRBV7-2	TRBJ1-5	NA	ASSLSTNEQPQH
TRBV4-1	TRBJ2-7	NA	ASSQDPANVGPYEQY
TRBV27	TRBJ2-5	TRBD2	ASTLTGLAVETQY
TRBV15	TRBJ2-2	TRBD1	ATSSDRVGTGELF
TRBV6-2/TRBV6-3	TRBJ1-5	NA	ASSYSIGPQH
TRBV7-9	TRBJ1-1	NA	ASSHHIGTNTEAF
TRBV4-2	TRBJ2-1	TRBD2	ASSLSSGGAGEQF
TRBV27	TRBJ2-2	NA	ASRDTGELF
TRBV5-5	TRBJ1-4	TRBD1	ASRPGQGAWEKLF
TRBV7-9	TRBJ2-7	TRBD1	ASSLIQGASDEQY
TRBV9	TRBJ2-1	TRBD1	ASSAGDRGGEQF
TRBV5-1	TRBJ1-1	TRBD1	ASSFWGQGNTEAF
TRBV20-1	TRBJ1-5	NA	SASPGMVGNQPQH
TRBV14	TRBJ1-2	NA	ASSQDSFRHGYT
TRBV5-1	TRBJ1-6	NA	ASSFPGTNSPLH
TRBV12-3/TRBV12-4	TRBJ1-5	NA	ASSPTLPQH
TRBV7-8	TRBJ1-2	NA	ASSPHSRTAFNYGYT
TRBV5-6	TRBJ2-3	TRBD1	ASDNVGQRTDTQY
TRBV4-1	TRBJ2-3	NA	ASSQVRGRTDTQY
TRBV12-3/TRBV12-4	TRBJ2-2	TRBD1	ASRRQGYTGELF
TRBV7-9	TRBJ1-2	NA	ASSLVGATIRYGYT
TRBV29-1	TRBJ2-1	NA	SVDTGTYNEQF
TRBV5-1	TRBJ2-7	NA	ASSLVPAYEQY
TRBV9	TRBJ1-1	NA	ASSEGGTGEAF
TRBV6-5	TRBJ1-1	NA	ASSYSENTEAF
TRBV27	TRBJ2-1	TRBD1	ASSFPSPDRGSSYNEQF
TRBV11-2	TRBJ2-1	TRBD2	ASSGSGGGNEQF
TRBV27	TRBJ1-5	NA	ASSPSLVNQPQH
TRBV5-6	TRBJ1-2	TRBD1	ASSRGTAYGYT
TRBV6-1	TRBJ2-2	NA	ASSRRPETGELF
TRBV2	TRBJ2-5	NA	ASSGGPAPD
TRBV15	TRBJ1-2	NA	ATSRNGGYT
TRBV7-2	TRBJ2-1	NA	ASSFSVMGSSYNEQF
TRBV7-2	TRBJ2-5	TRBD1	ASSLVGGQDTQY
TRBV19	TRBJ1-5	NA	ASSISSSNQPQH
TRBV29-1	TRBJ2-1	NA	SVDSVRGEF
TRBV6-2/TRBV6-3	TRBJ2-7	NA	ASSYSISGGEYYEQY
TRBV20-1	TRBJ2-5	NA	SATPGLKKETQY
TRBV11-2	TRBJ2-5	NA	ASSLELETQY
TRBV6-5	TRBJ1-2	NA	ASSYGQGTT
TRBV11-1	TRBJ1-6	TRBD1	ASSLDRGFNSYNSPLH
TRBV5-1	TRBJ2-7	NA	ASSPRQLYEQY
TRBV29-1	TRBJ2-2	NA	SAERGDRIGELF
TRBV20-1	TRBJ2-3	NA	SASTVRGGTDTQY
TRBV5-1	TRBJ2-3	NA	ASTLTGFTSTDTQY
TRBV3-1	TRBJ2-2	NA	ASSLRTVRFAGELF
TRBV7-9	TRBJ2-1	NA	ASRPLGDLNEQF
TRBV20-1	TRBJ2-7	TRBD1	SALGRTGLYEQY
TRBV6-5	TRBJ1-2	TRBD1	ASSYWSPGQKNYGYT
TRBV2	TRBJ2-2	NA	ASSEGGGAGELF
TRBV11-2	TRBJ2-5	NA	ASSFPRAGWETQY
TRBV5-6	TRBJ2-1	TRBD2	ASSKRGAGGGNEQF
TRBV27	TRBJ1-1	NA	ASSPQFNSGTEAF
TRBV7-9	TRBJ1-1	NA	ASSLDGGPEAF
TRBV11-2	TRBJ2-3	NA	ASSGDLQPTDTQY